This T cell receptor beta chain comes out of a study of cytomegalovirus exposure and HLA in healthy donors. Study context: An early data release held some 89 million unique TCRs from HLA-typed donors. Study-level results: A later analysis linked about 17,000 TCR beta sequences to HLA alleles at 0.05 false discovery rate.

On this clone: Its antigen is not identified.

PCR employed 60 Vbeta and 13 Jbeta primers. The method was immunoSEQ multiplex PCR; TCRdb's version includes in-frame clones alone and lacks a portion of them. The sample holds 80,000 to 130,000 clones, approximately 70% seen once. The trim removed 6 bases at V and 3 bases at J, leaving 3 bases unmatched. CDR1 is LNHDA, CDR2 SQIVND, per germline (reference sequence). This CDR3 has 16 amino acids. The chain is built from TRBV19 and TRBJ2-1; 15 bases line up with TRBD2. The sample taken for sequencing was PBMCs. The clonotype comes from a woman between 18 and 29 years old in good health and CMV-seropositive. This CDR3 is CASSGLAGGFYNEQFF. CDR3 DNA: TGTGCCAGTAGCGGACTAGCGGGAGGGTTCTACAATGAGCAGTTCTTC.